This is a list of T cell receptor beta chains from one sample in a study of cytomegalovirus exposure and HLA in healthy donors. This table comes from immunoSEQ multiplex PCR, and its TCRdb copy is limited to in-frame clones, with some not included. The table lists 200,000 to 250,000 clones, about 89% of them singletons. Sequenced input: PBMCs. These receptors all come from a woman aged 18-29 years in good health and CMV-seronegative. Each CDR3 is given without its conserved first and last residue.

v_gene,j_gene,CDR3aa
TRBV11-2,TRBJ1-1,ASTVHYEAF
TRBV19,TRBJ1-2,ASSIWPNYGYT
TRBV2,TRBJ2-3,ASGQGADTQY
TRBV7-9,TRBJ2-5,ASSLGYPGTGGEETQY
TRBV5-1,TRBJ2-1,ASSWGLTTTNDEQF
TRBV5-8,TRBJ1-1,ASTDRDVEAF
TRBV29-1,TRBJ2-7,SVLDRGRFYEQY
TRBV4-2,TRBJ2-1,ASSQALAGEYEQF
TRBV30,TRBJ2-3,AVRNGGATDTQY
TRBV5-1,TRBJ2-3,ASSPFGGAPTDTQY
TRBV25-1,TRBJ2-7,ASSESAQGARYEQY
TRBV9,TRBJ1-6,ASSVEVRGAHSPLH
TRBV19,TRBJ2-7,ASTMTGTGAYEQY
TRBV4-1,TRBJ1-2,ASSQAVSREIYGYT
TRBV7-8,TRBJ2-7,ASSLLTEAYEQY
TRBV5-1,TRBJ2-3,ASSLRPASGGDTQY
TRBV28,TRBJ2-3,ASTLWRESDTQY
TRBV7-9,TRBJ2-2,SSSLGGTGGQGKSGELF
TRBV27,TRBJ2-7,ASSLSSGGASIYEQY
TRBV7-8,TRBJ2-2,ASSFILSGGASGELF
TRBV4-1,TRBJ2-3,ASSQRPPGDTQY
TRBV7-9,TRBJ1-1,ASSLETGTEAF
TRBV27,TRBJ2-7,ASSFRGTVNYEQY
TRBV5-1,TRBJ1-1,ASSSGRGSLNTEAF
TRBV4-1,TRBJ2-3,ASSQDYLSGGLTDTQY
TRBV14,TRBJ1-2,ASSPTGNNYGYT
TRBV4-1,TRBJ1-2,ASSQAGDNYGYT
TRBV4-2,TRBJ2-5,ASSADITFEGAQY
TRBV6-6,TRBJ2-5,ASRNPGQEETQY
TRBV27,TRBJ2-1,ASSLRGLTIYEQF
TRBV4-3,TRBJ2-5,ASSQGTSGVQETQY
TRBV5-4,TRBJ2-1,ASSFSREPSYNEQF